This T cell receptor beta chain was profiled in a study of Graves' ophthalmopathy and Graves' hyperthyroidism. At the level of the study: Peripheral blood was gathered at first diagnosis, ahead of any treatment whatsoever.

Germline V gene lookup returns CDR1 SGHTA and CDR2 FQGNSA. The CDR3 covers 15 residues. Trimming stripped 5 bases from V and 8 bases from J, with 18 bases between. Amplification from RNA transcripts yielded the TCR beta CDR3 regions. The first-round RT-PCR employed HTBI primers together with the Qiagen OneStep RT-PCR kit. A multiplex PCR was then performed as the second round. TCRdb fed the multiplex PCR reads into MiXCR, producing one record per CDR3 protein. The data hold 740,000 or so distinct CDR3 sequences, with 35% to 50% observed a single time. Presentation of ophthalmopathy in the donors involved moderate-to-severe activity, CAS ≥3, NOSPECS ≥4 and a duration under 3 months. Pregnant or lactating patients and those with other autoimmune diseases or uncontrolled infections were excluded.

The receptor was isolated from an adult man with Graves' ophthalmopathy. Material for sequencing was peripheral blood. The chain combines TRBV7-2 with TRBJ1-4; possible D gene TRBD1, 6 bases. The CDR3 region has the DNA TGTGCCAGCAGCCAGATCAGGGGCCCCCTCGAAAAACTGTTTTTT. It encodes CASSQIRGPLEKLFF.